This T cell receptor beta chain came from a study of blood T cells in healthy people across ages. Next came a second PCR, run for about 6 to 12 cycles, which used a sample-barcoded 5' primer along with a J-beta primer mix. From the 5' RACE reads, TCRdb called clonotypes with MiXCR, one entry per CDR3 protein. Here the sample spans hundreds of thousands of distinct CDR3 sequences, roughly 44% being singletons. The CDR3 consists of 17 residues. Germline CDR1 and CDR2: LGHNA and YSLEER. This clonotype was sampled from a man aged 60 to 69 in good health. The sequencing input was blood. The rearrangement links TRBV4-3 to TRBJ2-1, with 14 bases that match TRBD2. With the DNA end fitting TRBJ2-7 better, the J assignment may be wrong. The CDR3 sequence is CASSHPRTSGGYNEQYF. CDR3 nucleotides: TGCGCCAGCAGCCACCCCCGGACTAGCGGGGGGTACAATGAGCAGTACTTC.